The clone carrying this T cell receptor beta chain has at least ten counts. The ends were cut back, 3 bases at V and 4 bases at J, with 10 bases in the middle. This CDR3 has 14 residues. Germline V gene data show CDR1 as KGHSH and CDR2 as LQKENI. The data were taken from a study of regulatory T cells in long-lasting Graves disease. To make TCR beta libraries, researchers used iRepertoire HTBI primers and Arm-PCR of CDR3 regions. In TCRdb, the multiplex PCR reads were re-called with MiXCR into one record per CDR3 protein. The sample shows around 400,000 distinct CDR3 sequences, about an eighth of them seen only once. The time point is: newly diagnosed GD, antithyroid drugs for less than 3 months. PBMC-extracted RNA yielded the TCR library. The same specimen was also included in a second study, on T cells in Graves' hyperthyroidism and ophthalmopathy. As reported in that work: Those patients with uncontrolled infection, other autoimmune disease, pregnancy or lactation were excluded.

The receptor was isolated from a woman in her late teens or twenties with Graves disease. The source was peripheral blood mononuclear cells (PBMCs), collected at new diagnosis, from a patient treated with antithyroid drugs. The chain couples TRBV18 to TRBJ2-1; D is uncertain. Here the CDR3 DNA reads TGTGCCAGCTCACCGTCATCCCGATACAATGAGCAGTTCTTC. Amino acid sequence: CASSPSSRYNEQFF.